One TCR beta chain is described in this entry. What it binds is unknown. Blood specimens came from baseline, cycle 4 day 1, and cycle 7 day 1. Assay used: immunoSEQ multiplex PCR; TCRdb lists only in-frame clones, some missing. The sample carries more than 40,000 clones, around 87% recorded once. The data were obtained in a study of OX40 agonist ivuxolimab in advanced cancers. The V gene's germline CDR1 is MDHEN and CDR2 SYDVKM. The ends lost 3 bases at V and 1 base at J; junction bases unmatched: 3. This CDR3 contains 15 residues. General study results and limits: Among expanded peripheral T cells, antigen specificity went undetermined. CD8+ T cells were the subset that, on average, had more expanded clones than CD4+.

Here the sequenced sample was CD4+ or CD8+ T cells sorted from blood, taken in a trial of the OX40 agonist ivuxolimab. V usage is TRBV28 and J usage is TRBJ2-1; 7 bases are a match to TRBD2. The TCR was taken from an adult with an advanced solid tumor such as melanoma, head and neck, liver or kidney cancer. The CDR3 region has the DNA TGTGCCAGCAGTTTGATGGGGGGGTCCTACAATGAGCAGTTCTTC. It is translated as CASSLMGGSYNEQFF.